This T cell receptor (beta chain) is drawn from a study of identical twins (dated by TCRdb to the mid-2010s). Study-level background: To test whether fetal clonotypes persist, this study deep-sequenced TCR alpha and beta repertoires from monozygotic twins, from unrelated adults of various ages, and from cord blood. To rule out contamination, replicate twin experiments were performed at different times with different library preparation protocols. Overall results and qualifications from the work: Fewer insertions were carried by abundant cord blood beta clonotypes, a similar but weaker trend appeared in young adult naive repertoires, and no such trend appeared in memory repertoires. Zero-insertion analyses could be partly confounded by invariant T cells such as MAIT and iNKT, although diverse VJ usage argued against such confounding for most clonotypes. Recombination models systematically underestimated out-of-frame TCR alpha sharing in monozygotic twins but agreed with sharing between unrelated individuals. A weaker excess of twin sharing was found in beta out-of-frame sequences because the signal-to-noise ratio was lowered by fewer shared sequences. Out-of-frame TCR alpha sequences shared between twins showed an excess of low generation-probability sequences compared with coincidental sharing between unrelated individuals. Conclusions relied on cross-sectional statistical analysis, since the same donors could not be followed over many years.

Comment on this clonotype: The clone's antigen remains unknown. No qualities accompany the bases; no much larger clone lies one base away.

All donors were healthy Caucasians. Miltenyi CD45RO+ enrichment and human naive T-cell isolation kits were used to isolate memory (CD45RO+) and naive T cells from PBMC. The receptor library was made with 5' RACE. The sequencer listed for this sample is Illumina HiSeq 2000. Template switching added a universal primer binding site, and the final cDNA carried a unique molecular identifier that allowed TCR cDNA molecules to be counted accurately. Specific primers in the conserved constant-segment region were used to synthesize first-strand cDNA for the TCR alpha and beta chains. Each cDNA library was double barcoded, with a SMART-Mk sample barcode plus Illumina barcodes, to control for contamination. TruSeq adapter sequences and Illumina sample barcodes were added in two successive PCR steps. The TCR alpha and beta cDNA libraries were sequenced on the Illumina HiSeq platform using custom primers. Processing in the source paper ran as follows. Raw reads were processed with MiGEC to extract unique molecular identifiers, and MiXCR was used to determine CDR3 positions. For each individual, recombination models were inferred using an EM algorithm with the repgenHMM and IGoR tools. Shared clonotypes were analyzed with the tcR package in R, and sharing was normalized by the product of cloneset sizes. Out-of-frame nonproductive sequences were analyzed to study raw recombination free of thymic and clonal selection effects. TCRdb cleaned the public reads at Q25 with fastp, built clones with MiXCR and kept in-frame beta chains. Every CDR3 protein is listed once, alongside the most common genes and DNA of its rows. V and J calls and clone size were set by TCRdb, not the authors. The sample includes hundreds of thousands of distinct CDR3 sequences, with around 15% observed a single time. 7% to 9.5% of the sample comes from the top ten.

The CDR3 goes from the cysteine to the phenylalanine over 13 residues. Only the CDR3 DNA is retained, 39 bases long and in frame from the first base. The CDR1 and CDR2 encoded by the germline V gene are KGHSH and LQKENI. V gives up 3 bases and J gives up 6 bases, and the segment between their germline ends measures 12 bases. Source material: memory (CD45RO+) T cells sorted from blood. The label giving this sample's cell subset or site can be read as: CD45RO+ enriched T cells. This clonotype originated in a woman younger than 30 in good health. The chain couples TRBV18 to TRBJ2-7; confidence is insufficient to name the D gene. The DNA sequence is as follows: TGTGCCAGCTCACCGTCTAAGGGAAGCGAGCAGTACTTC. Its protein reads: CASSPSKGSEQYF. The CDR3, completed at both ends by the reference TRBV18 and TRBJ2-7 genes, gives the full variable domain NAGVMQNPRHLVRRRGQEARLRCSPMKGHSHVYWYRQLPEEGLKFMVYLQKENIIDESGMPKERFSAEFPKEGPSILRIQQVVRGDSAAYFCASSPSKGSEQYFGPGTRLTVT.